These 3 T cell receptor beta chains were sequenced from one sample in a study of tumor-infiltrating lymphocytes in primary liver carcinoma. A primer in the constant region served to generate TCR beta cDNA from roughly 550 ng of total RNA. Investigators got TCR beta libraries out of three nested multiplex PCR rounds, done with slightly modified ARM-PCR. The opening two PCR rounds, approximately 10 cycles each, paired TRBV1-TRBV30 forward primers with a C-beta reverse primer. TCRdb reprocessed the multiplex PCR reads with MiXCR, giving one entry per CDR3 protein. The sample shows 90,000 to 150,000 distinct CDR3 sequences, around 70% of them seen only once. Co-extraction yielded RNA and DNA from approximately 20-30 mg of unsorted bulk tissue. The sample was tumor-adjacent normal liver tissue. The receptors shown here come from a woman aged 60-75 years with primary liver carcinoma and hepatitis B virus infection.

As for this clonotype: One junction end does not reproduce the germline sequence, and a read error may be involved. This chain connects TRBV14 to TRBJ2-7; 8 bases map to TRBD2. The CDR3 covers 15 residues. Germline CDR1 and CDR2: SGHDN and FVKESK. CDR3 residues: CANSPQREKGLFLEF. CDR3 in DNA: TGTGCCAACAGCCCCCAGCGGGAGAAAGGCCTTTTCCTAGAGTTC.

In regard to this clonotype: At one of its ends the junction is not consistent with the germline gene, which may arise from a read error. This sequence joins TRBV11-2 and TRBJ2-3, with 8 bases identical to TRBD2. Germline lookup yields CDR1 SGHAT and CDR2 FQNNGV. The CDR3 is made up of 15 amino acids. The CDR3 DNA follows: TGTGCCAGCAGACTAGAGGCGGGAGGCACAGGTATGCAGTATTTC. This gives the protein CASRLEAGGTGMQYF.

This clonotype came up once. The chain combines TRBV19 with TRBJ2-1; TRBD2 might be the D (6 bases). Germline V gene sequence: CDR1 LNHDA, CDR2 SQIVND (reference sequence). The CDR3 consists of 14 residues. The V and J ends lost 9 bases and 7 bases respectively, with 19 bases between them. The DNA for the CDR3 is TGTGCCAGCACGGGACTCCCCCGGTGGAATGAGCAGTTCTTC. Protein product: CASTGLPRWNEQFF.